The 3 T cell receptor beta chains presented below share a single source sample, sequenced in a study of control samples from healthy donors and cancer patients. TCRdb's table, derived via immunoSEQ multiplex PCR, lists solely in-frame clones and lacks some. Of about 100,000 clones listed, roughly nine tenths are singletons. The sequencing sample was made of blood. The source is a woman aged 50 to 60 in good health.

The rearrangement links TRBV19 to TRBJ1-5; maybe TRBD1 (5 bases). The CDR3 contains 17 residues. Looked up from germline, CDR1 is LNHDA and CDR2 is SQIVND (reference sequence). Trimming took off 3 bases at V and 5 bases at J, with 20 bases between the two ends. The CDR3 DNA is TGTGCCAGTAGTATTAGCAAGGTGTCCAGGGCGTATCAGCCCCAGCATTTT. Translation gives CASSISKVSRAYQPQHF.

The genes are TRBV3-1 (or the pseudogene TRBV3-2) and TRBJ2-1, with D maybe TRBD2 (6 bases). With 0 bases removed from V and 5 bases from J, the gap between germline ends came to 20 bases. This CDR3 has 18 residues. From germline, CDR1 is LGHDT and CDR2 YNNKEL (reference sequence). CDR3 amino acids: CASSQDKSRETGDNEQFF. The DNA for the CDR3 is TGTGCCAGCAGCCAAGATAAGTCCCGGGAGACGGGGGACAATGAGCAGTTCTTC.

This clone was counted once. This CDR3 reads CASSLDRANQPQHF. DNA of the CDR3: TGCGCCAGCAGCCTGGACAGGGCCAATCAGCCCCAGCATTTT. The V call is TRBV5-1, the J call TRBJ1-5; 8 bases line up with TRBD1. Trimming removed 4 bases from V and 3 bases from J; junction bases left unmatched: 3. The CDR3 is 14 amino acids. CDR1 and CDR2 (germline): SGHRS, YFSETQ.